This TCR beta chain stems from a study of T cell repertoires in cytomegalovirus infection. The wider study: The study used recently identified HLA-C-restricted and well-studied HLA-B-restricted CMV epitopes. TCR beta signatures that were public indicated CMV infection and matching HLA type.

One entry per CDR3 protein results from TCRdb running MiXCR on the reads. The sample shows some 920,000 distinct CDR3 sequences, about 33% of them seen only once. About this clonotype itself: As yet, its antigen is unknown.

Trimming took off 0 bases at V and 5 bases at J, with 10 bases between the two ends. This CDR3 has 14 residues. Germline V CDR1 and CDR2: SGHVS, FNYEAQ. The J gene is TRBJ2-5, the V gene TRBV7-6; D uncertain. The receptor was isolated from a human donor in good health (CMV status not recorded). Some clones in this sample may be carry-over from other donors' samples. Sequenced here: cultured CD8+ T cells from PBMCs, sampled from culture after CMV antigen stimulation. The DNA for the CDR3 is TGTGCCAGCAGCTTAGCGCCAGACGAGGAGACCCAGTACTTC. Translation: CASSLAPDEETQYF.